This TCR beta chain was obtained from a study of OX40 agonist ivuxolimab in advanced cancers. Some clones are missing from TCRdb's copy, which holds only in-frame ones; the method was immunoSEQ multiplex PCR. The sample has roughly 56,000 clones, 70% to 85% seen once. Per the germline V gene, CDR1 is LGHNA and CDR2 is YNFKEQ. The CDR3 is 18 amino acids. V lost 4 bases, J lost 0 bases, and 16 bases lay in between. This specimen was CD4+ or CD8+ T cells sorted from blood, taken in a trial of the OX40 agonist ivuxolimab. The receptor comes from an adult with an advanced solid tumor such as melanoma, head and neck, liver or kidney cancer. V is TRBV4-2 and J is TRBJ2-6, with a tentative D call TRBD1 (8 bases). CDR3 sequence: CASSLETGDYSGANVLTF. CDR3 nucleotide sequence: TGTGCCAGCAGCCTAGAGACAGGGGACTACTCTGGGGCCAACGTCCTGACTTTC.